This TCR beta chain was identified during a study of blood T cell repertoires in COVID-19. Study-wide context: The United States, Italy and Spain supplied acute and convalescent COVID-19 samples.

CDR3 length: 16 residues. CDR1 and CDR2 (germline): ENHRY, SYGVKD. With V trimmed by 2 bases and J by 3 bases, 9 bases remained unmatched. Data came from immunoSEQ multiplex PCR; TCRdb stores just in-frame clones and leaves some out. This sample yields approximately 270,000 clones, of which around nine tenths are seen a single time; 0.7% to 0.9% belongs to the top ten. This chain links TRBV10-3 with TRBJ1-2; 7 bases are a match to TRBD1. This sequence was found in a man aged 25 to 40 with acute or convalescent COVID-19. Sequencing input: peripheral blood. The CDR3 reads CAISETSGDSYYGYTF. The CDR3 nucleotides are TGTGCCATCAGTGAGACCTCAGGGGACAGCTACTATGGCTACACCTTC.